The 19 T cell receptor beta chains listed next were all sequenced from one sample in a study of tumor-infiltrating lymphocytes in primary liver carcinoma. The investigators made TCR beta cDNA from roughly 460 ng total RNA, using a constant-region primer. TCR beta libraries came from three nested multiplex PCR rounds using slightly modified ARM-PCR. Amplification in the first two PCR rounds was performed using TRBV1-TRBV30 forward primers and a C-beta reverse primer for 9 to 11 cycles each. TCRdb recomputed calls from the multiplex PCR reads with MiXCR, one row per CDR3 protein. The data show around 330,000 distinct CDR3 sequences, with 55% to 65% seen just once and about 8.4% held by the top ten. The source of the blood RNA was unsorted whole blood, and germline DNA was extracted as well. Sequences were obtained from peripheral blood. These receptors were taken from a man aged 35-49 years with primary liver carcinoma and hepatitis B virus infection.

V and J are TRBV11-1 and TRBJ2-1, with unresolved D. Deletions cut 1 base from V and 9 bases from J, with 16 bases between. The CDR3 runs to 15 residues. Germline V gene data show CDR1 as SGHAT and CDR2 as FQDESV (reference sequence). The CDR3 DNA reads as TGTGCCAGCAGCTTAGGTGCTATCGGAGTGAGTGAGCAGTTCTTC. Its protein product is CASSLGAIGVSEQFF.

Of note for this clonotype: This likely comes from a read error, as the CDR3 has no conserved phenylalanine or tryptophan at its end. The chain has TRBV5-6 and TRBJ2-1; 12 nucleotides agree with TRBD2. CDR1 SGHDT and CDR2 YYEEEE come from the germline V gene. The CDR3 consists of 19 residues. V trimming: 7 bases; J trimming: 7 bases; junction bases outside the gene matches: 21. This chain's CDR3 is CASYLPGLAGRGGTNEQFS. The CDR3 nucleotides read TGTGCCAGCTATTTGCCGGGACTAGCGGGCCGGGGCGGTACGAATGAGCAGTTCTCC.

Remarks on this clonotype: One junction end disagrees with the germline gene, perhaps due to a read error. This rearrangement joins TRBV6-2 or TRBV6-3 to TRBJ2-1; no clear D. The germline V gene encodes CDR1 MNHEY and CDR2 SVGEGT. The CDR3 length is 17 residues. CDR3 loop: CASSTGRRISSHNGQFF. The CDR3 DNA follows: TGTGCCAGCAGTACGGGCCGTCGGATAAGCTCCCACAATGGGCAGTTCTTC.

The V gene is TRBV29-1, the J gene TRBJ2-5; 11 nucleotides match TRBD2. This CDR3 comprises 16 residues. Germline V lookup: CDR1 SQVTM, CDR2 ANQGSEA. The CDR3 DNA sequence: TGCTGCGGGGGGCGGTACGGACTAGCGGGTCAAGAGACCCAGTACTTC. It codes for CCGGRYGLAGQETQYF.

Details on this clonotype: With a much larger clone just one base away, this may be a read error. V gene TRBV29-1 combines with J gene TRBJ2-7, with D perhaps assigned TRBD1 or TRBD2 (6 bases each). The CDR3 totals 12 residues. V lost 3 bases to trimming and J lost 5 bases, with 11 bases between them. From germline, CDR1 is SQVTM and CDR2 ANQGSEA. Here the CDR3 DNA reads TGCAGCGTTGAGTCGGGGGCGGACGAGCAGTACTTC. Its protein product is CSVESGADEQYF.

Turning to this clonotype: A much larger clone differs by one base, so this may be a read error. The chain is built from TRBV6-5 and TRBJ2-7; tentatively, D is TRBD1 or TRBD2 (6 bases each). CDR3 length equals 14 residues. V was cut by 7 bases and J by 2 bases, with 15 bases left in between. Germline loops: CDR1 MNHEY, CDR2 SVGAGI. Here the CDR3 DNA reads TGTGCCAGCAATCACGCGGGACAACCCTACGAGCAGTACTTC. Encoded protein: CASNHAGQPYEQYF.

This clonotype was seen more than once but under ten times. The chain carries TRBV6-6 and TRBJ1-4, with D maybe TRBD1 (6 bases). Germline CDR1 is MNHNY and CDR2 is SVGAGI (reference sequence). The CDR3 is 16 residues long. The CDR3 bases are TGTGCACTAACTATCCGACAGGCTGCAACTAATGAAAAACTGTTTTTT. The encoded protein is CALTIRQAATNEKLFF.

This chain joins TRBV28 and TRBJ1-2; D is undetermined. The CDR3 is 12 amino acids. Germline-derived CDR1 and CDR2 are MDHEN and SYDVKM. V was pared by 7 bases and J by 4 bases, with 10 bases between. CDR3 sequence: CASTSVPYGYTF. CDR3 DNA: TGTGCCAGCACGAGCGTACCCTATGGCTACACCTTC.

Comment on this clonotype: It may be a read error: a sequence one base away is much more abundant. The chain is built from TRBV10-3 and TRBJ2-1; TRBD2 is a possible D gene (7 bases). Trimming cost V 8 bases and J 5 bases, with 22 bases left between them. Per germline, CDR1 ENHRY and CDR2 SYGVKD. The CDR3 covers 16 residues. The CDR3 coding sequence is TGTGCCATCGGTCCCGGGGGGCGGGCGTCGGACAATGAGCAGTTCTTC. Its protein product is CAIGPGGRASDNEQFF.

Comments on this clonotype: One end of the junction is discordant with germline, which a read error may explain. The rearrangement joins TRBV11-2 to TRBJ2-5, with a weak D call TRBD2 (5 bases). This CDR3 is built from 15 residues. Per germline, CDR1 SGHAT and CDR2 FQNNGV. This CDR3 is CASSRWTGPTETQYF. The CDR3 region has the DNA TGTGCCAGCAGTCGTTGGACTGGTCCCACGGAGACCCAGTATTTC.

Remarks on this clonotype: Given a much more abundant clone one base away, this may be a read error. Since the CDR3 does not end with the conserved phenylalanine or tryptophan, this likely comes from a read error. This chain uses TRBV6-1 with TRBJ2-5; D call uncertain. Trimming pared 6 bases from V and 3 bases from J, leaving 8 bases between. This CDR3 spans 12 amino acids. Germline loops: CDR1 MNHNS, CDR2 SASEGT. Here the CDR3 DNA reads TGTGCCAGCAGAGGCTCGAAAGAGACCCAGTACTTA. Translated: CASRGSKETQYL.

This clonotype was seen a handful of times. V gene TRBV5-6 combines with J gene TRBJ1-6; D uncertain. The germline V and J ends were trimmed by 4 bases and 8 bases, with 19 bases remaining between them. CDR1 SGHDT and CDR2 YYEEEE come from the germline V gene. The CDR3 spans 16 residues. The DNA of the CDR3 is TGTGCCAGCAGCACCACCCGACTCTGGGCCGATTCACCCCTCCACTTT. Translating it yields CASSTTRLWADSPLHF.

Note on this clonotype: One end of the junction varies from germline; a read error may be responsible. The rearrangement uses TRBV5-1 and TRBJ2-1; 12 nucleotides match TRBD2. The CDR3 is 16 residues long. Germline CDR1 and CDR2: SGHRS and YFSETQ. CDR3 nucleotides: TGCGCCAACAGCCCGCGGACTAGCGGGATAGGTGATGAGCAGTTCTTC. Its protein is CANSPRTSGIGDEQFF.

Regarding this clonotype: A read error may be the cause here, since a much bigger clone is one base away. The genes are TRBV6-1 and TRBJ1-1, with TRBD1 as a possible D gene (5 bases). In germline, CDR1 is MNHNS, CDR2 SASEGT. The CDR3 has 15 residues. CDR3 in DNA: TGTGCCAGCAGGGAGCTGGGACCTGACAACATTGAAGCTTTCTTT. Translated: CASRELGPDNIEAFF.

This clonotype was seen many times. This chain connects TRBV6-2 or TRBV6-3 to TRBJ2-1; the match to TRBD2 covers 9 bases. The ends lost 3 bases at V and 0 bases at J; junction bases unmatched: 15. CDR3 length equals 20 residues. The germline CDR1 and CDR2 sequences are MNHEY and SVGEGT. DNA for the CDR3: TGTGCCAGCAGTTATCTCGGGGCTAGCGGGATTAGGAGCTCCTACAATGAGCAGTTCTTC. Translated: CASSYLGASGIRSSYNEQFF.

This clonotype has ten or more counts. This chain connects TRBV6-5 to TRBJ2-3; no definite D call. CDR3 length: 12 residues. Deletions cut 10 bases from V and 2 bases from J, with 10 bases between. Germline-derived CDR1 and CDR2 are MNHEY and SVGAGI. For the CDR3, the DNA is TGTGCCACCCGTGGTAACACAGATACGCAGTATTTT. This codes for CATRGNTDTQYF.

Regarding this clonotype: The junction differs from germline at one of its ends, possibly a read error. The V call is TRBV28, the J call TRBJ2-7; weak D call: TRBD2 (5 bases). In germline, CDR1 is MDHEN, CDR2 SYDVKM. The CDR3 totals 15 residues. CDR3 sequence (DNA): TGTGCCAACAGTGATAGAGGGCCTAAATCCTACGAGCAGTACTTC. Its protein is CANSDRGPKSYEQYF.

A remark on this clonotype: A read error is possible here, since a much larger clone lies one base away. V is TRBV28 and J is TRBJ2-7; D remains ambiguous. Per germline, CDR1 MDHEN and CDR2 SYDVKM. This CDR3 is 13 amino acids long. V lost 6 bases to trimming and J lost 1 base, with 10 bases between them. CDR3: CASRPLGSYEQYF. The CDR3 DNA is TGTGCCAGCAGACCTCTGGGTTCCTACGAGCAGTACTTC. Looking up the rest from reference TRBV28 and TRBJ2-7 gives the full variable domain: DVKVTQSSRYLVKRTGEKVFLECVQDMDHENMFWYRQDPGLGLRLIYFSYDVKMKEKGDIPEGYSVSREKKERFSLILESASTNQTSMYLCASRPLGSYEQYFGPGTRLTVT.

A remark on this clonotype: A much bigger clone sits one base away, suggesting this may be a read error. The genes are TRBV4-3 and TRBJ2-7; D gene uncertain. CDR1 LGHNA and CDR2 YSLEER come from the germline V gene. The CDR3 length is 13 residues. The CDR3 region has the DNA TGCGCCAGGAGCCAAGATCATGGCTACGAGCAGTACTTC. This sequence encodes CARSQDHGYEQYF.